One sample yielded the 11 T cell receptor beta chains listed below, sequenced in a study of tumor and adjacent non-tumor tissue in lung cancer listed by TCRdb under 2018. The library was obtained by multiplex PCR. TCRdb lists the instrument as Illumina HiSeq 2500. TCRbeta libraries were built by three rounds of nested PCR using primers (Table S4), following protocols modified from ARM-PCR. TCRdb reran the public reads through fastp at Q25 and MiXCR, keeping productive beta chains. Each record represents a unique CDR3 protein, reported with the most common genes and DNA among its rows. This sample comprises 100,000 to 150,000 distinct CDR3 sequences, 66% of them detected only once. In total, the top ten clones hold 9.5% to 15% of the sample. RNA was extracted from bulk unsorted tissue and checked for quality with a NanoDrop ND-1000 and an Agilent 2100. The sequenced sample was lung tumor tissue. These receptors were obtained from a man between 25 and 39 years old with non-small cell lung cancer.

This clonotype was counted a few times. A much larger clone differs by one base, so this may be a read error. The chain combines TRBV6-2 or TRBV6-3 with TRBJ2-1; D remains unclear. The CDR3 extends over 15 amino acids. CDR1 is MNHEY, CDR2 SVGEGT, per germline. V was shortened by 1 base and J by 1 base, with 8 bases between the two germline ends. The CDR3 protein is CASSYFVRSYNEQFF. CDR3 bases: TGTGCCAGCAGTTACTTTGTTAGATCCTACAATGAGCAGTTCTTC.

About this clonotype: A read error may be the cause here, since a much bigger clone is one base away. J is TRBJ1-1 and V is TRBV12-3 or TRBV12-4; D is possibly TRBD1 (6 bases). This CDR3 comprises 15 residues. The CDR3: CASSSLRGGGTEAIF. The DNA of the CDR3 is TGTGCCAGCAGTTCTTTAAGAGGGGGAGGCACTGAAGCTATCTTT.

As regards this clonotype: A clone one base away is much larger, so this may be a read error. The chain carries TRBV4-1 and TRBJ1-1, with D hard to call. The CDR3 length is 15 residues. Germline CDR1 MGHRA, CDR2 YSYEKL. Trimming took 2 bases from V and 12 from J, leaving 22 bases between them. The CDR3 DNA reads TGCGCCAGCAGCCAACCCACAGAGACTTCTCTAGAAACTTTCTTT. As protein: CASSQPTETSLETFF.

Comment on this clonotype: A read error may account for a junction end that differs from germline. V gene TRBV5-4 combines with J gene TRBJ1-1; D possibly corresponds to TRBD1 (6 bases). CDR1 is SGHNT and CDR2 is YYREEE in the germline V gene (reference sequence). This CDR3 is 13 amino acids long. The CDR3 sequence is CASTRGGNAEAFF. CDR3 DNA: TGTGCCAGCACCAGGGGAGGGAACGCTGAAGCTTTCTTT.

A note on this clonotype: One junction end disagrees with the germline gene, perhaps due to a read error. The gene calls are TRBV6-5 and TRBJ1-1; D not resolved. Germline V lookup: CDR1 MNHEY, CDR2 SVGAGI. This CDR3 comprises 13 residues. The CDR3 region is CASGYGSNTEAFF. As DNA, the CDR3 is TGTGCCAGCGGTTACGGATCGAACACTGAAGCTTTCTTT.

This clonotype occurred many times. The chain combines TRBV6-6 with TRBJ1-1; 9 bases line up with TRBD1. The germline CDR1 and CDR2 sequences are MNHNY and SVGAGI (reference sequence). CDR3 length: 17 residues. V lost 3 bases, J lost 3 bases, and 11 bases stayed unmatched. The CDR3 DNA reads as TGTGCCAGCAGTTATGGGGGGACAGGGAGGGCACACACTGAAGCTTTCTTT. It yields the protein CASSYGGTGRAHTEAFF.

This clonotype was detected ten times or more. This chain uses TRBV20-1 with TRBJ1-5; D ambiguous. Trimming pared 6 bases from V and 7 bases from J, leaving 16 bases between. Looked up from germline, CDR1 is DFQATT and CDR2 is SNEGSKA (reference sequence). The CDR3 is made up of 13 amino acids. This CDR3 reads CSARPTADQPQHF. Written as DNA, the CDR3 is TGCAGTGCACGACCCACGGCGGACCAGCCCCAGCATTTT.

This clonotype has only a few counts. This is likely a read error, given that the CDR3 carries no conserved phenylalanine or tryptophan at its end. The J gene is TRBJ1-5, the V gene TRBV6-2 or TRBV6-3; D unclear. This CDR3 contains 14 residues. Germline assignment: CDR1 MNHEY and CDR2 SVGEGT. The CDR3 nucleotides are TGTGCCAGCAGTTGGTCTGATCTCAATCAGTCCCAGCATATT. Amino acids: CASSWSDLNQSQHI.

Regarding this clonotype: The final CDR3 position lacks the conserved phenylalanine or tryptophan, pointing to a likely read error. The rearrangement joins TRBV4-2 to TRBJ2-2; D perhaps matches TRBD1 (7 bases). The CDR3 length is 16 residues. Germline V gene data show CDR1 as LGHNA and CDR2 as YNFKEQ. This chain's CDR3 is CTSSQGGTANTGELFS. The CDR3 DNA sequence: TGTACCAGCAGCCAAGGGGGGACAGCGAACACCGGGGAGCTGTTTTCT.

This clonotype came up once. V is TRBV11-2 and J is TRBJ2-4; 10 nucleotides line up with TRBD1. Germline lookup yields CDR1 SGHAT and CDR2 FQNNGV. This CDR3 has 13 residues. V shed 2 bases, J shed 16 bases, and the junction held 8 bases outside the gene matches. CDR3 nucleotide sequence: TGTGCCAGCAGCTTAATGGGACAGGGGACAGACTACTTC. Encoded protein: CASSLMGQGTDYF. Variable domain in full (rest from reference TRBV11-2 and TRBJ2-4): EAGVAQSPRYKIIEKRQSVAFWCNPISGHATLYWYQQILGQGPKLLIQFQNNGVVDDSQLPKDRFSAERLKGVDSTLKIQPAKLEDSAVYLCASSLMGQGTDYFGAGTRLSVL.

This clonotype was seen at least ten times. V is TRBV20-1 and J is TRBJ2-3; D unresolved. The CDR3 consists of 13 residues. Germline CDR1 DFQATT, CDR2 SNEGSKA (reference sequence). Trimming stripped 5 bases from V and 0 bases from J, with 9 bases between. CDR3 amino acids: CSARLPSTDTQYF. CDR3 in DNA: TGCAGTGCTCGCCTTCCTAGCACAGATACGCAGTATTTT.